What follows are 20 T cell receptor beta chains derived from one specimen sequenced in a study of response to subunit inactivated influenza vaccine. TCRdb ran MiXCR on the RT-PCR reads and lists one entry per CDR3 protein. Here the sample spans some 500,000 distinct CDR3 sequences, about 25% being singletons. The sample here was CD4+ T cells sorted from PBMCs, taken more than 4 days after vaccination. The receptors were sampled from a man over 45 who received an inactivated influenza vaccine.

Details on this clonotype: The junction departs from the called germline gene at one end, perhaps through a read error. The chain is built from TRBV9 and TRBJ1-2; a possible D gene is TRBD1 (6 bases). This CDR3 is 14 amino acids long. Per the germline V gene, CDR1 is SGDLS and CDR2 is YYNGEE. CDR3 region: CASSVEGGGDGYTF. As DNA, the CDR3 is TGTGCCAGCAGCGTAGAAGGAGGGGGTGATGGTTACACCTTC.

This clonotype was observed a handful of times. CDR3 nucleotide sequence: TGTGCCAGCAGCTTAAGCGAACCCGGGGAGCTGTTTTTT. Its protein is CASSLSEPGELFF. This chain links TRBV7-2 with TRBJ2-2; D is unclear. This CDR3 spans 13 amino acids. Per the germline V gene, CDR1 is SGHTA and CDR2 is FQGNSA. Trimming stripped 2 bases from V and 6 bases from J, with 7 bases between.

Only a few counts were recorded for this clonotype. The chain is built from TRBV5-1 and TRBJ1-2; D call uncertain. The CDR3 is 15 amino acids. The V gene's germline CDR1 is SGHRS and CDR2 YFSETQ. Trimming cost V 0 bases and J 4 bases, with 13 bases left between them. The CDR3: CASSLDGERIYGYTF. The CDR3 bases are TGCGCCAGCAGCTTGGATGGGGAAAGGATCTATGGCTACACCTTC.

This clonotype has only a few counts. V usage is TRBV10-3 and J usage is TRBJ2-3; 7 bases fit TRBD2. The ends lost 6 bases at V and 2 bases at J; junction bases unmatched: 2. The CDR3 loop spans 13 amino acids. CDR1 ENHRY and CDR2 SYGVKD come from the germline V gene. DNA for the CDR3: TGTGCCATCAGAAGGGACTACACAGATACGCAGTATTTT. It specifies CAIRRDYTDTQYF.

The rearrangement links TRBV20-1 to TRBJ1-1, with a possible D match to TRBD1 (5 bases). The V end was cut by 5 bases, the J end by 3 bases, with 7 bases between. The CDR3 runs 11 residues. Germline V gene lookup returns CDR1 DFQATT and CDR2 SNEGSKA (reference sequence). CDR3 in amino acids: CSARRDTEAFF. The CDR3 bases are TGCAGTGCTCGCAGGGACACTGAAGCTTTCTTT.

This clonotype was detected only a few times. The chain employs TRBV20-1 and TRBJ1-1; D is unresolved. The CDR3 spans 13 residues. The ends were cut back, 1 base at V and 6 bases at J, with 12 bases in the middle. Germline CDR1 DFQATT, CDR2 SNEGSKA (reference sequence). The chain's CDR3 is CSARVIEGSEAFF. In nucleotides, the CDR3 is TGCAGTGCTAGAGTTATAGAAGGATCTGAAGCTTTCTTT.

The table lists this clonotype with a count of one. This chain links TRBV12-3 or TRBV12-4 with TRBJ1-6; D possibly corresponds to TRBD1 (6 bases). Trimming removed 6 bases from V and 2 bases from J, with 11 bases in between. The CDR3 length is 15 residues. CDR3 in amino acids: CASRRTAPYNSPLHF. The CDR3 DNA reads TGTGCCAGCAGGAGGACAGCCCCCTATAATTCACCCCTCCACTTT.

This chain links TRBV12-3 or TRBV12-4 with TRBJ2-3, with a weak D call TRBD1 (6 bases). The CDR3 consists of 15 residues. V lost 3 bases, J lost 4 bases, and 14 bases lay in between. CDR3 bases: TGTGCCAGCAGTTTCACAGGGTCTGGTGCAGATACGCAGTATTTT. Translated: CASSFTGSGADTQYF.

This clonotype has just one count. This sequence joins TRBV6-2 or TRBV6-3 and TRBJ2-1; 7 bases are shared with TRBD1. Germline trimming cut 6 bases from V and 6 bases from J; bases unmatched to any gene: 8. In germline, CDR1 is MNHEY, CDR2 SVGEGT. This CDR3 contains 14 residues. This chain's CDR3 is CASRRDRASNEQFF. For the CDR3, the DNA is TGTGCCAGCAGGCGCGACAGGGCTAGCAATGAGCAGTTCTTC.

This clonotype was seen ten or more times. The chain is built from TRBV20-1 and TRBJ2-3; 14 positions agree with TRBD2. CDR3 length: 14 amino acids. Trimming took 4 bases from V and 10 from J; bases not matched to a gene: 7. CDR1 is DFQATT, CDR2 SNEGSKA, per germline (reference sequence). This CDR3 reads CSANHGLAGGAQYF. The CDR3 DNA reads TGCAGTGCTAACCACGGACTAGCGGGAGGCGCGCAGTATTTT.

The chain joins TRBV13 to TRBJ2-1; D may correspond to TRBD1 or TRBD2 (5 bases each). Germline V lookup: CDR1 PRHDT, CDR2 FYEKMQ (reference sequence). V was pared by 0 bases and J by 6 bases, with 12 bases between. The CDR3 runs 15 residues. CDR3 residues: CASSLGGYGGNEQFF. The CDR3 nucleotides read TGTGCCAGCAGCTTAGGGGGGTATGGGGGCAATGAGCAGTTCTTC.

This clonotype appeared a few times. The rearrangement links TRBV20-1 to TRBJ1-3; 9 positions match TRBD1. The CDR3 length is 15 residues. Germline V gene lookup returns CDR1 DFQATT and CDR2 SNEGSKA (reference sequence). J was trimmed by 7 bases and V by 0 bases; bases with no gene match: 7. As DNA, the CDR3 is TGCAGTGCTAGAGATTCCCGACAGGGGGGGAACACCATATATTTT. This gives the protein CSARDSRQGGNTIYF.

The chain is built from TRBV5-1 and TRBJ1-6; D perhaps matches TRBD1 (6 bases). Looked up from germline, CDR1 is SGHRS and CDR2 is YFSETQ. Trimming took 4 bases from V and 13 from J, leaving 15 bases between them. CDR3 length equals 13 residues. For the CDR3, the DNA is TGCGCCAGCAGCCTCAGACAGGACGACCCCCTCCACTTT. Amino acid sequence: CASSLRQDDPLHF. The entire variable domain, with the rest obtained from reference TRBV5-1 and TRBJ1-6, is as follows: KAGVTQTPRYLIKTRGQQVTLSCSPISGHRSVSWYQQTPGQGLQFLFEYFSETQRNKGNFPGRFSGRQFSNSRSEMNVSTLELGDSALYLCASSLRQDDPLHFGNGTRLTVT.

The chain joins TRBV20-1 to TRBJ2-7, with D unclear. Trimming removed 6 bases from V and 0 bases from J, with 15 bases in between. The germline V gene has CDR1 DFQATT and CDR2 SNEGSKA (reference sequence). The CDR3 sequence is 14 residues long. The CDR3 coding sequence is TGCAGTGCCACTGGCCGGGTTGGCTCCTACGAGCAGTACTTC. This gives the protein CSATGRVGSYEQYF.

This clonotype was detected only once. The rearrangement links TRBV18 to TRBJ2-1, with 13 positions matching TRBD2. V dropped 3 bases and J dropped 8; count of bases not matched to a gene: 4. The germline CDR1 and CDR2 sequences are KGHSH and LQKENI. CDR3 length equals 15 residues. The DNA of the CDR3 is TGTGCCAGCTCACCCAGACTAGCGGGAGGCGATGAGCAGTTCTTC. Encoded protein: CASSPRLAGGDEQFF.

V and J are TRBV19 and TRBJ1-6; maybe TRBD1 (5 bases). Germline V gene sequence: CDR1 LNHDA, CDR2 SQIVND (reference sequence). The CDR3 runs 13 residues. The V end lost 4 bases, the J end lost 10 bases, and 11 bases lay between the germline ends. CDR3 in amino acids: CASSTIQESPLHF. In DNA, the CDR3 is TGTGCCAGTAGTACAATACAGGAATCACCCCTCCACTTT. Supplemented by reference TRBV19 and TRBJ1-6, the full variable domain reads DGGITQSPKYLFRKEGQNVTLSCEQNLNHDAMYWYRQDPGQGLRLIYYSQIVNDFQKGDIAEGYSVSREKKESFPLTVTSAQKNPTAFYLCASSTIQESPLHFGNGTRLTVT.

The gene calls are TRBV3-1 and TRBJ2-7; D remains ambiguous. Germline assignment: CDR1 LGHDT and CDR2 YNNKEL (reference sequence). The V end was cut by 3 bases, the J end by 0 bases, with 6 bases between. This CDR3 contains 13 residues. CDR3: CASSHATSYEQYF. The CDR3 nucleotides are TGTGCCAGCAGCCACGCCACCTCCTACGAGCAGTACTTC.

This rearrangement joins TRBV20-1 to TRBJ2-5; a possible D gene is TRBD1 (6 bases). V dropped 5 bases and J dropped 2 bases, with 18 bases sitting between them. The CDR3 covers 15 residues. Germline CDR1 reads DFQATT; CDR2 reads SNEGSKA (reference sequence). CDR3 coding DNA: TGCAGTGCTGAACCGGGACAAGGGAATCAAGAGACCCAGTACTTC. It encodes CSAEPGQGNQETQYF.

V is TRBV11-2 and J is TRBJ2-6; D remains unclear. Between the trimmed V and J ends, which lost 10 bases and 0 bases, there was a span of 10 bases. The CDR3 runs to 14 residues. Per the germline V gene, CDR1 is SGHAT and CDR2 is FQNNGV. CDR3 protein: CATVLNSGANVLTF. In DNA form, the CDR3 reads TGTGCCACCGTACTTAACTCTGGGGCCAACGTCCTGACTTTC. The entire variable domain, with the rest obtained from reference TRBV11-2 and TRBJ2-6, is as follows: EAGVAQSPRYKIIEKRQSVAFWCNPISGHATLYWYQQILGQGPKLLIQFQNNGVVDDSQLPKDRFSAERLKGVDSTLKIQPAKLEDSAVYLCATVLNSGANVLTFGAGSRLTVL.

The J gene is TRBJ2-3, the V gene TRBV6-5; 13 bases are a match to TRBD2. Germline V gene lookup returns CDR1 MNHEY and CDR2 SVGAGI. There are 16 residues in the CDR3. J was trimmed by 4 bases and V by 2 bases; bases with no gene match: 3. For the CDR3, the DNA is TGTGCCAGCAGTTACGGGGGACTAGCGGGACCAGATACGCAGTATTTT. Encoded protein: CASSYGGLAGPDTQYF.